The rows below give T cell receptor beta chains drawn from one sample of a study of OX40 agonist ivuxolimab in advanced cancers. Sequenced by immunoSEQ multiplex PCR; TCRdb stores in-frame clones only, minus some. The sample shows 30,000 to 40,000 clones, roughly nine tenths of them seen only once. The input for sequencing was CD4+ or CD8+ T cells sorted from blood, taken in a trial of the OX40 agonist ivuxolimab. These receptors all come from an adult with an advanced solid tumor such as melanoma, head and neck, liver or kidney cancer. CDR3s leave out the opening cysteine and the closing phenylalanine or tryptophan.

j_call v_call cdr3_aa
TRBJ1-2 TRBV19 ASSIAAGTGGTYGYT
TRBJ1-4 TRBV7-9 ASSPHGGESEKLF
TRBJ2-5 TRBV27 ASRSYQETQY
TRBJ2-5 TRBV10-3 AISDTGVEETQY
TRBJ2-6 TRBV7-9 ASSQERQGGSGANVLT
TRBJ1-1 TRBV11-2 ASSLAGGTEAF
TRBJ1-2 TRBV7-8 ASSSDYGYT
TRBJ2-5 TRBV6-5 ASSDGQGVLTQY
TRBJ1-6 TRBV7-2 ASSLAGTGPYNSPLH
TRBJ2-3 TRBV7-9 ASSPRDSHTQY
TRBJ1-2 TRBV4-3 ASSQAREGDGYT
TRBJ2-1 TRBV5-1 ASSLDPEGLAGGNLYNEQF
TRBJ2-1 TRBV12-5 ASGGSYNEQF
TRBJ2-2 TRBV11-2 ASNIGVGTSNTGELF
TRBJ2-7 TRBV4-1 ASSHAGTGPREQY
. TRBV28 ASSNLTRPRSYEQY
TRBJ2-3 TRBV19 ASSIAPLMPTDTQY
TRBJ2-3 TRBV11-2 ASSLGMSRPTDTQY
TRBJ2-1 TRBV5-4 ASSSPMAGGHNEQF
TRBJ1-2 TRBV29-1 TLELSGVDGYT
TRBJ2-1 TRBV6-4 ASSEGTGYDEQF
TRBJ2-7 TRBV7-9 ASSPGTVPEQY
TRBJ2-7 TRBV9 ASSTDGGLYEQY
TRBJ2-3 TRBV27 ASSPPGVHREPDTQY
TRBJ1-1 TRBV7-6 ASSLETGTAYTEAF
TRBJ1-2 TRBV6-5 ASSTYGTVGYT
TRBJ2-1 TRBV4-1 ASSQDLGGSYNEQF
TRBJ2-5 TRBV7-8 ASSLAYGGGQETQY
TRBJ1-4 TRBV7-9 ASSLVEVTGGATNEKLF
TRBJ2-7 TRBV7-9 ASSTPPFPGSTYEQY
TRBJ2-5 TRBV27 ASSPMGLAGQETQY
TRBJ2-1 TRBV6-5 ASSYTSYGEQF
TRBJ2-3 TRBV6-6 ASSYSDTQY
TRBJ2-5 TRBV6-1 ASSDITDGETQY
TRBJ1-1 TRBV30 AWSNLSPGDTEAF
TRBJ1-5 TRBV18 ASSPPEGALGPQH
TRBJ1-1 TRBV19 ASSMWGSTEAF
TRBJ2-3 TRBV11-1 ASSPNTDTQY
TRBJ2-7 TRBV5-5 ASSLTGGISYEQY
TRBJ2-1 TRBV5-6 ASSFSGTGGYNEQF
TRBJ2-5 TRBV9 ASSVTSGIKETQY
TRBJ2-2 TRBV29-1 SVLDSNTGELF
TRBJ2-7 TRBV27 ASRTRDGAYEQY
TRBJ1-6 TRBV9 ASTRDSFSSYNSPLH
TRBJ2-5 TRBV7-7 ASSFPPPTAEGPPQY
TRBJ2-1 TRBV4-3 ASSQVAGGPVDEQF
TRBJ2-5 TRBV14 ASSFTSRGSRTQY
TRBJ1-1 TRBV4-3 ASSQVEGGTEAF
TRBJ1-2 TRBV7-6 ASSPRGPNYGYT
TRBJ2-3 TRBV27 ASSGRTSGGFPDTQY